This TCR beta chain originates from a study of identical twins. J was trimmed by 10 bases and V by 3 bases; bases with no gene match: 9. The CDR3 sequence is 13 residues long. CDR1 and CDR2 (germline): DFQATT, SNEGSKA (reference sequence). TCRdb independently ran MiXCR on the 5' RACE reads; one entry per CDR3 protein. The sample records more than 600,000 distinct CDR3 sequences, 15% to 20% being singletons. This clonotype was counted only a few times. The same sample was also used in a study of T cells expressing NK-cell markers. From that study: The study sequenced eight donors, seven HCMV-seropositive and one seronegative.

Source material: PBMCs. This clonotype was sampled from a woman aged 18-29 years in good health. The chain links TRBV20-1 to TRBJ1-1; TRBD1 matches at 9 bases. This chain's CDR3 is CSASPGQGPSAFF. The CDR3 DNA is TGCAGTGCTAGTCCCGGACAGGGGCCATCAGCTTTCTTT.